Below are 17 T cell receptor beta chains sequenced from a single sample in a study of blood T cell repertoires in COVID-19. Clones were read by immunoSEQ multiplex PCR, and TCRdb kept only the in-frame ones, dropping some. The sample records about 110,000 clones, less than 75% being singletons. The sequenced material came from peripheral blood. These receptors originate from an older woman with acute or convalescent COVID-19.

This clone was seen more than once but under ten times. The V gene is TRBV5-4, the J gene TRBJ2-5; a possible D gene is TRBD1 (5 bases). V was trimmed by 4 bases and J by 1 base, leaving 17 bases between them. From germline, CDR1 is SGHNT and CDR2 YYREEE (reference sequence). This CDR3 is 16 amino acids long. CDR3 sequence: CASSLLGAQFQETQYF. CDR3 DNA: TGTGCCAGCAGCCTGCTAGGGGCGCAATTCCAAGAGACCCAGTACTTC.

The V and J genes are TRBV12-3 or TRBV12-4 and TRBJ1-2; possible D gene TRBD1, 5 bases. This CDR3 comprises 13 residues. V shed 3 bases and J shed 7 bases, with 12 bases lying between them. CDR3: CASSLGGRAGYTF. CDR3 bases: TGTGCCAGCAGTTTGGGCGGCAGGGCTGGCTACACCTTC.

The gene calls are TRBV30 and TRBJ2-7, with a tentative D call TRBD2 (7 bases). Germline assignment: CDR1 GTSNPN and CDR2 SVGIG (reference sequence). The CDR3 length is 15 residues. V was pared by 3 bases and J by 5 bases, with 20 bases between. The CDR3 nucleotides are TGTGCCTGGAGCTCCCCGAGGGGGGGGCTTGACGAGCAGTACTTC. Its translation: CAWSSPRGGLDEQYF.

This clone has a handful of counts. The CDR3 loop reads CASSVGRSGDATNEKLFF. CDR3 bases: TGTGCCAGCAGCGTAGGACGGTCGGGGGATGCAACTAATGAAAAACTGTTTTTT. V and J are TRBV9 and TRBJ1-4; D is perhaps TRBD1 (5 bases). The CDR3 has 18 amino acids. Trimming removed 0 bases from V and 0 bases from J, with 15 bases in between. Germline values: CDR1 SGDLS, CDR2 YYNGEE.

V gene TRBV5-1 combines with J gene TRBJ2-3, with 10 bases that match TRBD2. Germline CDR1 and CDR2: SGHRS and YFSETQ. The J segment lost 6 bases and the V segment lost 1 base, leaving 11 bases of the junction unmatched. This CDR3 is 17 amino acids long. CDR3 coding DNA: TGCGCCAGCAGCTTGCTCTTAGCGGGGGGTCGGGCGGATACGCAGTATTTT. It codes for CASSLLLAGGRADTQYF.

This clone was counted between two and nine times. The genes are TRBV4-2 and TRBJ1-5, with D uncertain. From germline, CDR1 is LGHNA and CDR2 YNFKEQ. The CDR3 is made up of 15 amino acids. The germline V and J ends were trimmed by 1 base and 0 bases, with 7 bases remaining between them. As DNA, the CDR3 is TGTGCCAGCAGCCAAGGTTCCGGTAGCAATCAGCCCCAGCATTTT. It encodes CASSQGSGSNQPQHF.

In DNA, the CDR3 is TGTGCCAGCAGTTCGGGGGGCAACACTGAAGCTTTCTTT. Protein: CASSSGGNTEAFF. The rearrangement joins TRBV6-6 to TRBJ1-1; possibly TRBD1 for D (6 bases). V shed 4 bases and J shed 2 bases, with 8 bases lying between them. This CDR3 is built from 13 residues. CDR1 is MNHNY, CDR2 SVGAGI, per germline (reference sequence).

In its sample, this clone was seen a few times. The chain carries TRBV9 and TRBJ2-7; 12 bases map to TRBD1. The V and J ends lost 3 bases and 0 bases, in that order; junction bases with no gene match: 4. This CDR3 has 16 residues. Germline V lookup: CDR1 SGDLS, CDR2 YYNGEE. The CDR3 DNA reads TGTGCCAGCAGCGGCGGGACAGGGGGCTCCTCCTACGAGCAGTACTTC. Translating gives CASSGGTGGSSYEQYF.

CDR3 bases: TGTGCCAGCAGCCAAGGAGCGGGGGTGACCGGGGAGCTGTTTTTT. The encoded protein is CASSQGAGVTGELFF. The rearrangement uses TRBV14 and TRBJ2-2; the match to TRBD2 covers 8 bases. V lost 1 base and J lost 5; bases outside the gene matches: 3. The CDR3 spans 15 residues. Looked up from germline, CDR1 is SGHDN and CDR2 is FVKESK.

This sequence joins TRBV2 and TRBJ2-5; 9 nucleotides align to TRBD1. J was trimmed by 5 bases and V by 6 bases; bases with no gene match: 13. Germline V gene sequence: CDR1 SNHLY, CDR2 FYNNEI. CDR3 length: 16 amino acids. The CDR3 sequence is CASSRQPTGGQETQYF. DNA for the CDR3: TGTGCCAGCAGCCGACAACCCACAGGGGGCCAGGAGACCCAGTACTTC.

This chain connects TRBV6-1 to TRBJ2-1, with 8 bases lining up with TRBD2. CDR3 length: 14 amino acids. With V trimmed by 1 base and J by 4 bases, 0 bases remained unmatched. Germline V gene data show CDR1 as MNHNS and CDR2 as SASEGT. Here the CDR3 DNA reads TGTGCCAGCAGTGAAGTAGCGGGGTACAATGAGCAGTTCTTC. It encodes CASSEVAGYNEQFF.

The gene calls are TRBV7-2 and TRBJ1-5, with TRBD1 identical over 9 bases. The length of the CDR3 is 17 residues. V was pared by 0 bases and J by 2 bases, with 5 bases of the junction left unmatched. Germline CDR1 SGHTA, CDR2 FQGNSA. CDR3 nucleotides: TGTGCCAGCAGCTTAGCGCGGGACAGGGCAGGCAATCAGCCCCAGCATTTT. Its translation: CASSLARDRAGNQPQHF.

The chain has TRBV14 and TRBJ1-6; D is undetermined. The CDR3 has 14 amino acids. Germline V gene lookup returns CDR1 SGHDN and CDR2 FVKESK. V lost 4 bases to trimming and J lost 5 bases, with 9 bases between them. The CDR3 DNA reads as TGTGCCAGCAGCCTTTACGCGGATAATTCACCCCTCCACTTT. Protein sequence: CASSLYADNSPLHF. Full variable domain (missing parts from reference TRBV14 and TRBJ1-6): EAGVTQFPSHSVIEKGQTVTLRCDPISGHDNLYWYRRVMGKEIKFLLHFVKESKQDESGMPNNRFLAERTGGTYSTLKVQPAELEDSGVYFCASSLYADNSPLHFGNGTRLTVT.

As concerns this clone: Other DNA sequences from this sample encode an identical CDR3 as well. The V call is TRBV5-1, the J call TRBJ2-7; TRBD1 matches at 7 bases. Per germline, CDR1 SGHRS and CDR2 YFSETQ. The J segment lost 1 base and the V segment lost 4 bases, leaving 2 bases of the junction unmatched. This CDR3 contains 13 residues. CDR3 sequence (DNA): TGCGCCAGCAGCCTACAGGGGTCCTACGAGCAGTACTTC. Amino acid sequence: CASSLQGSYEQYF.

The chain's CDR3 is CASRTQTGGNYGYTF. CDR3 nucleotide sequence: TGCGCCAGCAGAACCCAGACAGGCGGAAACTATGGCTACACCTTC. The V call is TRBV5-1, the J call TRBJ1-2, with a tentative D call TRBD1 (6 bases). Trimming cost V 5 bases and J 2 bases, with 16 bases left between them. The CDR3 length is 15 residues. Germline V gives CDR1 SGHRS, CDR2 YFSETQ.

Worth noting for this clone: Germline and junction disagree at one end, which may indicate a read error. The chain uses TRBV10-2 and TRBJ1-5; D may be TRBD1 (6 bases). The germline V gene has CDR1 WSHSY and CDR2 SAAADI. The CDR3 totals 14 residues. CDR3 DNA sequence: TGCGTCAGCAGTGAGTCGACAGGAAATCAGCCCCAGCATTTT. Translation gives CVSSESTGNQPQHF.

The gene calls are TRBV6-5 and TRBJ1-1; D might be TRBD1 (5 bases). V lost 6 bases to trimming and J lost 6 bases, with 11 bases between them. The CDR3 runs 12 residues. The germline CDR1 and CDR2 sequences are MNHEY and SVGAGI. The CDR3 region has the DNA TGTGCCAGCAGCCAGGGAACCGCTGAAGCTTTCTTT. Amino acids: CASSQGTAEAFF.